This note documents a single T cell receptor beta chain sequence. As yet, its antigen is unknown. The CDR3 extends over 16 amino acids. Trimming stripped 5 bases from V and 0 bases from J, with 17 bases between. The germline CDR1 and CDR2 sequences are SGHTA and FQGNSA. The sample comes from a study of graft-versus-host responses after intestinal transplantation. Across the study: The transplants performed in recipients were multivisceral, liver-intestinal, or isolated intestinal. The recipients all started with anti-thymocyte globulin induction and then took tacrolimus and steroids for around 3 years.

Notes on the study in general: Some patients had graft-donor T cell macrochimerism, and their allografts showed high graft-versus-host to host-versus-graft clonal ratios. Recipient marrow held GvH clones, some first seen in ileum or blood.

Assay used: immunoSEQ multiplex PCR; TCRdb lists only in-frame clones, some missing. The sample holds over 75,000 clones, about 87% seen once. V usage is TRBV7-2 and J usage is TRBJ2-7, with D perhaps matching TRBD1 (6 bases). This sequence originates from a human donor who was the organ donor for an intestinal transplant. Sequences were derived from unstimulated CD4+ T cells sorted from spleen or lymph node cells, sampled before transplant. CDR3 in DNA: TGTGCCAGCAGCCGTTTACAGGGATATAACTCCTACGAGCAGTACTTC. Protein: CASSRLQGYNSYEQYF.